This passage covers 14 T cell receptor beta chains from one sample sequenced in a study of blood T cell repertoires in COVID-19. Data came from immunoSEQ multiplex PCR; TCRdb stores just in-frame clones and leaves some out. The sample consists of hundreds of thousands of clones, about 82% of them appearing once. Sequenced input: peripheral blood. The receptors were sampled from a woman at least 80 years old with COVID-19, enrolled during active disease.

Turning to this clone: At the DNA level, this CDR3 is encoded by other sequences in the same sample as well. This sequence joins TRBV7-9 and TRBJ1-3; D not certain. Trimming stripped 5 bases from V and 4 bases from J, with 3 bases between. Looked up from germline, CDR1 is SEHNR and CDR2 is FQNEAQ (reference sequence). The CDR3 sequence is 11 residues long. The CDR3 here is CASSPGNTIYF. The CDR3 DNA is TGTGCCAGCAGCCCAGGAAACACCATATATTTT.

The CDR3 DNA reads TGTGCCAGCACGCAGGGCGGTCAGCCCCAGCATTTT. It specifies CASTQGGQPQHF. The rearrangement uses TRBV28 and TRBJ1-5, with D possibly matching TRBD1 (5 bases). The CDR3 runs to 12 residues. Germline V gene lookup returns CDR1 MDHEN and CDR2 SYDVKM. With 7 bases removed from V and 6 bases from J, the gap between germline ends came to 10 bases.

V is TRBV29-1 and J is TRBJ1-2, with D maybe TRBD1 (5 bases). There are 13 residues in the CDR3. Germline CDR1 and CDR2: SQVTM and ANQGSEA. Trimming shortened V by 4 bases and J by 3 bases, and 12 bases separated the two germline ends. CDR3 residues: CSVGGAPDYGYTF. Here the CDR3 DNA reads TGCAGCGTTGGCGGGGCCCCCGACTATGGCTACACCTTC.

The genes are TRBV3-1 (or the pseudogene TRBV3-2) and TRBJ2-2; tentatively, D is TRBD2 (6 bases). The CDR3 length is 15 residues. Per the germline V gene, CDR1 is LGHDT and CDR2 is YNNKEL (reference sequence). V lost 3 bases and J lost 2, with 10 bases in between. As DNA, the CDR3 is TGTGCCAGCAGCCATACCGGGGGTAACACCGGGGAGCTGTTTTTT. Amino acid sequence: CASSHTGGNTGELFF.

The chain carries TRBV7-8 and TRBJ2-4; D gene uncertain. The germline gives CDR1 SGHVS, CDR2 FQNEAQ. The CDR3 is 14 residues long. Trimming took 3 bases from V and 0 from J, leaving 6 bases between them. The CDR3 protein is CASSLSPAKNIQYF. The CDR3 bases are TGTGCCAGCAGCTTGAGCCCAGCCAAAAACATTCAGTACTTC.

This sequence joins TRBV28 and TRBJ1-4; D unclear. The CDR3 is 14 residues long. Germline V gene lookup returns CDR1 MDHEN and CDR2 SYDVKM. V was trimmed by 4 bases and J by 1 base, leaving 7 bases between them. CDR3 sequence reads: CASSSDITNEKLFF. CDR3 nucleotide sequence: TGTGCCAGCAGTTCTGACATAACTAATGAAAAACTGTTTTTT.

The rearrangement joins TRBV5-1 to TRBJ2-5, with 11 bases lining up with TRBD1. There are 15 residues in the CDR3. V trimming: 1 base; J trimming: 4 bases; junction bases outside the gene matches: 3. In germline, CDR1 is SGHRS, CDR2 YFSETQ. The CDR3 loop is CASSLLGQGGETQYF. The CDR3 DNA follows: TGCGCCAGCAGCTTGTTGGGACAGGGGGGAGAGACCCAGTACTTC.

The chain couples TRBV25-1 to TRBJ1-1; no clear D. Germline CDR1 and CDR2: MGHDK and SYGVNS. V was clipped by 0 bases and J by 6 bases, with 5 bases between them. This CDR3 is built from 12 residues. The CDR3 nucleotides are TGTGCCAGCAGTGAATACGGGGCTGAAGCTTTCTTT. Amino acid sequence: CASSEYGAEAFF.

V gene TRBV4-1 combines with J gene TRBJ2-1; TRBD2 aligns across 11 bases. This CDR3 has 16 residues. Germline CDR1 and CDR2: MGHRA and YSYEKL. V trimming: 4 bases; J trimming: 8 bases; junction bases outside the gene matches: 10. The CDR3 DNA reads TGCGCCAGCAGCCGAACTAGCGGGGGAGGTATATATGAGCAGTTCTTC. Protein sequence: CASSRTSGGGIYEQFF.

This rearrangement joins TRBV28 to TRBJ2-1; 9 nucleotides match TRBD2. The germline CDR1 and CDR2 sequences are MDHEN and SYDVKM. Trimming cost V 10 bases and J 6 bases; bases outside gene matches: 16. This CDR3 contains 16 residues. In DNA, the CDR3 is TGTGCCACCATCCCCGGGGGCGGGGGGGGGCGCAATGAGCAGTTCTTC. It encodes CATIPGGGGGRNEQFF.

The chain has TRBV7-9 and TRBJ1-2; 9 bases fit TRBD1. Germline CDR1 and CDR2: SEHNR and FQNEAQ (reference sequence). V trimming: 2 bases; J trimming: 7 bases; junction bases outside the gene matches: 11. This CDR3 is 16 amino acids long. This CDR3 is CASSLLRDREGGGYTF. The CDR3 DNA reads as TGTGCCAGCAGCTTACTGCGGGACAGGGAGGGTGGTGGCTACACCTTC.

This rearrangement joins TRBV30 to TRBJ2-1, with D perhaps TRBD2 (6 bases). The CDR3 runs to 12 residues. The germline V gene has CDR1 GTSNPN and CDR2 SVGIG (reference sequence). Trimming cost V 3 bases and J 6 bases, with 9 bases left between them. The CDR3 region is CAWSGGFNEQFF. CDR3 DNA: TGTGCCTGGAGCGGGGGTTTCAATGAGCAGTTCTTC.

The sample holds a few counts of this clone. The chain recombines TRBV28 with TRBJ2-7; the D is unclear. V was cut by 10 bases and J by 0 bases, with 16 bases left in between. The CDR3 runs 14 residues. CDR1 is MDHEN and CDR2 is SYDVKM in the germline V gene. The CDR3 spells CAIESQLSSYEQYF. CDR3 in DNA: TGTGCCATCGAAAGCCAACTGAGCTCCTACGAGCAGTACTTC.

The V gene is TRBV12-3 or TRBV12-4, the J gene TRBJ2-3, with 8 bases fitting TRBD1. V dropped 8 bases and J dropped 5; count of bases not matched to a gene: 6. CDR3 length: 13 residues. CDR3 bases: TGTGCCAGCGGCAATACAGGGGGAGATACGCAGTATTTT. Translating it yields CASGNTGGDTQYF.